This T cell receptor (beta chain) was retrieved from a study of shared clonotypes between healthy human individuals. The CDR3 totals 13 residues. V lost 5 bases and J 4 bases, leaving 14 bases between the germline ends. Germline CDR1 GTSNPN, CDR2 SVGIG (reference sequence). Study outcomes and limitations: Naive subsets, compared against memory subsets, generally had larger estimated richness values.

In the source study's methods: Sequence data from immunoSEQ were junction-only and lacked quality scores; consequently, filtering differed. The assay was immunoSEQ multiplex PCR, and TCRdb's table has in-frame clones only and misses some. V, J and clone size are taken as reported in that table, and D and trimming were inferred from the DNA itself. The sample lists roughly 2.2 million clones; around 90% were seen once. Points on this clone: Its antigen is not identified.

The TCR sequence derives from a young man in good health. Some clones in this sample may be carry-over from other donors' samples. Sample: naive CD4+ T cells from PBMCs. Subset of the sample: CD45RA+ positively selected. The chain joins TRBV30 to TRBJ1-1; D gene ambiguous. This chain's CDR3 is CAWDPHGLTEAFF. The CDR3 DNA is TGTGCCTGGGACCCACACGGGCTCACTGAAGCTTTCTTT.